Presented here are 32 T cell receptor beta chains from one specimen sequenced in a study of T cell responses to AZD1222 COVID-19 vaccine. TCRdb's table, derived via immunoSEQ multiplex PCR, lists solely in-frame clones and lacks some. The data hold some 200,000 clones, with approximately 94% observed a single time. Specimen: peripheral blood, collected 28 days after the second dose of the MenACWY control vaccine. The receptors stem from an adult who received the MenACWY meningococcal vaccine as a control.

With regard to this clone: This same CDR3 is encoded by further DNA sequences in the sample. This chain connects TRBV28 to TRBJ1-5; D is uncertain. CDR3 length: 13 amino acids. CDR1 is MDHEN, CDR2 SYDVKM, per germline. Trimming cost V 3 bases and J 5 bases, with 8 bases left between them. The CDR3 loop reads CASSFPGDQPQHF. The CDR3 DNA follows: TGTGCCAGCAGTTTCCCCGGCGATCAGCCCCAGCATTTT.

The genes are TRBV4-3 and TRBJ1-5; D gene unclear. Germline V gene lookup returns CDR1 LGHNA and CDR2 YSLEER. The V and J ends lost 0 bases and 4 bases respectively, with 7 bases between them. This CDR3 is 14 amino acids long. In DNA, the CDR3 is TGCGCCAGCAGCCAAGATTGGGGTAATCAGCCCCAGCATTTT. It specifies CASSQDWGNQPQHF.

The chain has TRBV9 and TRBJ1-1; weak D call: TRBD1 (5 bases). The CDR3 extends over 13 amino acids. In germline, CDR1 is SGDLS, CDR2 YYNGEE. Trimming left V 0 bases short and J 10 bases short, with 13 bases between. The CDR3 DNA reads TGTGCCAGCAGCGTAGAGGGGAACGGCGGAGCTTTCTTT. Translated: CASSVEGNGGAFF.

The chain has TRBV30 and TRBJ2-7; tentative D call: TRBD1 (5 bases). Germline lookup yields CDR1 GTSNPN and CDR2 SVGIG (reference sequence). CDR3 size: 13 residues. V lost 4 bases and J 5 bases, leaving 15 bases between the germline ends. The CDR3 DNA reads as TGTGCCTGGACCGGCCAGCTAGGGGACGAGCAGTACTTC. Amino acid sequence: CAWTGQLGDEQYF.

The rearrangement uses TRBV5-6 and TRBJ2-7; D tentatively reads TRBD1 or TRBD2 (5 bases each). CDR1 and CDR2 (germline): SGHDT, YYEEEE. The CDR3 has 15 residues. Trimming cost V 4 bases and J 3 bases, with 17 bases left between them. The CDR3 protein is CASSGSGRGYYEQYF. DNA for the CDR3: TGTGCCAGCAGCGGGAGTGGAAGGGGTTACTACGAGCAGTACTTC.

This rearrangement joins TRBV30 to TRBJ2-7; D uncertain. V shed 4 bases and J shed 3 bases, with 10 bases lying between them. Germline V gene data show CDR1 as GTSNPN and CDR2 as SVGIG (reference sequence). The CDR3 runs to 12 residues. In DNA, the CDR3 is TGTGCCTGGAAGGGTCCCAACTACGAGCAGTACTTC. Amino acid sequence: CAWKGPNYEQYF. Drawing the rest from reference TRBV30 and TRBJ2-7, the complete variable domain is SQTIHQWPATLVQPVGSPLSLECTVEGTSNPNLYWYRQAAGRGLQLLFYSVGIGQISSEVPQNLSASRPQDRQFILSSKKLLLSDSGFYLCAWKGPNYEQYFGPGTRLTVT.

This sequence joins TRBV2 and TRBJ2-7, with D tentatively TRBD2 (5 bases). Between the trimmed V and J ends, which lost 2 bases and 0 bases, there was a span of 8 bases. Germline CDR1 reads SNHLY; CDR2 reads FYNNEI. The CDR3 is 14 residues long. CDR3 nucleotide sequence: TGTGCCAGCAGTGAAACGGGAAGCTCCTACGAGCAGTACTTC. Its translation is CASSETGSSYEQYF.

The chain employs TRBV12-3 or TRBV12-4 and TRBJ1-1, with 11 bases identical to TRBD1. J gave up 8 bases and V 7 bases, and 6 bases lay outside the gene matches. The CDR3 sequence is 13 residues long. Written as DNA, the CDR3 is TGTGCCAGCAACCCCGGGACAGGGGGAGAAGCTTTCTTT. It codes for CASNPGTGGEAFF.

The chain links TRBV28 to TRBJ1-2; D call uncertain. Trimming shortened V by 2 bases and J by 8 bases, and 15 bases separated the two germline ends. Germline values: CDR1 MDHEN, CDR2 SYDVKM. This CDR3 comprises 14 residues. CDR3 amino acids: CASSLVPDEEGYTF. The CDR3 coding sequence is TGTGCCAGCAGTTTAGTGCCAGATGAGGAAGGCTACACCTTC.

The CDR3 nucleotides read TGTGCCAGCTCACCACAGGGGGCAAATGAAAAACTGTTTTTT. As protein: CASSPQGANEKLFF. The chain links TRBV18 to TRBJ1-4; TRBD1 aligns across 7 bases. The CDR3 has 14 residues. V shed 1 base and J 5 bases; nucleotides not matched to a gene: 1. In germline, CDR1 is KGHSH, CDR2 LQKENI. Complete variable domain (other parts from reference TRBV18 and TRBJ1-4): NAGVMQNPRHLVRRRGQEARLRCSPMKGHSHVYWYRQLPEEGLKFMVYLQKENIIDESGMPKERFSAEFPKEGPSILRIQQVVRGDSAAYFCASSPQGANEKLFFGSGTQLSVL.

The chain joins TRBV7-3 to TRBJ2-3; D is possibly TRBD1 or TRBD2 (5 bases each). The CDR3 runs to 15 residues. Germline CDR1 SGHTA, CDR2 FQGTGA. The V end lost 3 bases, the J end lost 6 bases, and 16 bases lay between the germline ends. The CDR3: CASSLFGTDADTQYF. As DNA, the CDR3 is TGTGCCAGCAGCTTGTTCGGGACGGACGCCGATACGCAGTATTTT. Combining the CDR3 with reference TRBV7-3 and TRBJ2-3 gives the whole variable domain GAGVSQTPSNKVTEKGKYVELRCDPISGHTALYWYRQSLGQGPEFLIYFQGTGAADDSGLPNDRFFAVRPEGSVSTLKIQRTERGDSAVYLCASSLFGTDADTQYFGPGTRLTVL.

The chain employs TRBV3-1 (or the pseudogene TRBV3-2) and TRBJ2-5; 7 bases are shared with TRBD1. This CDR3 has 15 amino acids. Germline CDR1 reads LGHDT; CDR2 reads YNNKEL (reference sequence). J lost 3 bases, V lost 4 bases, and 8 bases had no gene match. Written as DNA, the CDR3 is TGTGCCAGCAGCCCACCTTACGACAGGGAAGAGACCCAGTACTTC. Protein product: CASSPPYDREETQYF.

The genes are TRBV12-3 or TRBV12-4 and TRBJ2-5; TRBD1 aligns across 9 bases. The CDR3 totals 13 residues. The V gene end was trimmed by 3 bases and the J gene end by 9 bases; junction bases not matched to a gene: 5. The CDR3 DNA reads as TGTGCCAGCAGTTTTGGGACAGGGAGGGCCCAGTACTTC. It codes for CASSFGTGRAQYF.

The V gene is TRBV28, the J gene TRBJ1-3; a weak D match, TRBD1 (5 bases). V lost 6 bases, J lost 5 bases, and 11 bases lay in between. Germline lookup yields CDR1 MDHEN and CDR2 SYDVKM. The CDR3 contains 13 residues. The CDR3 DNA is TGTGCCAGCAGCCCCGGGGGAAGAAACACCATATATTTT. Translating it yields CASSPGGRNTIYF.

The gene calls are TRBV28 and TRBJ2-7; 7 positions match TRBD2. CDR1 MDHEN and CDR2 SYDVKM come from the germline V gene. The CDR3 contains 15 residues. The V segment lost 4 bases and the J segment 3 bases; nucleotides outside the gene matches: 9. The CDR3 nucleotides read TGTGCCAGCAGTTCCGCTAGCGGAGACCGCTACGAGCAGTACTTC. It codes for CASSSASGDRYEQYF.

The chain employs TRBV28 and TRBJ1-1; 7 bases line up with TRBD1. CDR3 length: 15 residues. Germline V gene data show CDR1 as MDHEN and CDR2 as SYDVKM. J was trimmed by 0 bases and V by 8 bases; bases with no gene match: 9. The DNA for the CDR3 is TGTGCCAGCGGGTCTCGGGACAGCATGAACACTGAAGCTTTCTTT. It translates to CASGSRDSMNTEAFF.

The rearrangement uses TRBV2 and TRBJ1-2; D unresolved. The CDR3 is 12 residues long. The germline V and J ends were trimmed by 4 bases and 5 bases, with 8 bases remaining between them. Looked up from germline, CDR1 is SNHLY and CDR2 is FYNNEI. The CDR3 region is CASSASSYGYTF. DNA for the CDR3: TGTGCCAGCAGTGCATCGTCTTATGGCTACACCTTC.

This clone came up once. The V gene is TRBV9, the J gene TRBJ1-2, with D perhaps TRBD1 (6 bases). Looked up from germline, CDR1 is SGDLS and CDR2 is YYNGEE. Trimming stripped 1 base from V and 3 bases from J, with 10 bases between. The CDR3 runs 14 residues. Here the CDR3 reads CASSVTGAYYGYTF. The DNA of the CDR3 is TGTGCCAGCAGCGTAACGGGGGCGTACTATGGCTACACCTTC.

The chain recombines TRBV20-1 with TRBJ1-2; no clear D gene. CDR3 length equals 13 residues. Trimming took 3 bases from V and 7 from J, leaving 15 bases between them. Germline V gives CDR1 DFQATT, CDR2 SNEGSKA (reference sequence). In DNA, the CDR3 is TGCAGTGCTAGTTCCCTCGGTTATGGTGGCTACACCTTC. Translating gives CSASSLGYGGYTF.

This chain uses TRBV3-1 (or the pseudogene TRBV3-2) with TRBJ2-7, with 10 bases aligning to TRBD1. This CDR3 has 19 residues. V shed 4 bases and J 3 bases; nucleotides not matched to a gene: 18. CDR1 and CDR2 from the germline V gene are LGHDT and YNNKEL (reference sequence). CDR3 loop: CASSPESRSRGQGFYEQYF. DNA for the CDR3: TGTGCCAGCAGCCCTGAAAGCAGAAGCCGGGGACAGGGGTTCTACGAGCAGTACTTC.

This sequence joins TRBV6-5 and TRBJ2-3, with D perhaps TRBD1 or TRBD2 (5 bases each). This CDR3 is built from 16 residues. Germline values: CDR1 MNHEY, CDR2 SVGAGI. The V and J ends lost 4 bases and 0 bases respectively, with 14 bases between them. For the CDR3, the DNA is TGTGCCAGCAGTTTCGGGACCCCCCAAAGCACAGATACGCAGTATTTT. Protein product: CASSFGTPQSTDTQYF.

V usage is TRBV19 and J usage is TRBJ1-1; D ambiguous. Germline values: CDR1 LNHDA, CDR2 SQIVND (reference sequence). Trimming removed 5 bases from V and 2 bases from J, with 6 bases in between. This CDR3 comprises 12 residues. The CDR3 region has the DNA TGTGCCAGTAGTCTATACAACACTGAAGCTTTCTTT. It encodes CASSLYNTEAFF.

The chain combines TRBV15 with TRBJ1-4, with a weak D call TRBD1 (6 bases). Trimming cost V 0 bases and J 2 bases, with 7 bases left between them. Germline CDR1 LNHNV, CDR2 YYDKDF (reference sequence). This CDR3 has 15 amino acids. The CDR3 is CATSRDQGTNEKLFF. In DNA, the CDR3 is TGTGCCACCAGCAGAGATCAGGGGACTAATGAAAAACTGTTTTTT. The whole variable domain, filled in from reference TRBV15 and TRBJ1-4, reads DAMVIQNPRYQVTQFGKPVTLSCSQTLNHNVMYWYQQKSSQAPKLLFHYYDKDFNNEADTPDNFQSRRPNTSFCFLDIRSPGLGDTAMYLCATSRDQGTNEKLFFGSGTQLSVL.

This chain uses TRBV25-1 with TRBJ1-1; 10 bases line up with TRBD1. Looked up from germline, CDR1 is MGHDK and CDR2 is SYGVNS. The CDR3 totals 16 residues. V lost 4 bases, J lost 0 bases, and 5 bases stayed unmatched. As DNA, the CDR3 is TGTGCCAGCAGTGCCGGGACAGGGGACTTGAACACTGAAGCTTTCTTT. Protein: CASSAGTGDLNTEAFF.

The CDR3 here is CASSPWRSVMENSPLHF. CDR3 DNA: TGTGCCAGCAGCCCTTGGAGGTCGGTGATGGAGAATTCACCCCTCCACTTT. The chain has TRBV2 and TRBJ1-6; D not resolved. Germline loops: CDR1 SNHLY, CDR2 FYNNEI. The CDR3 covers 17 residues. V lost 6 bases to trimming and J lost 7 bases, with 22 bases between them.

J is TRBJ2-7 and V is TRBV5-1; TRBD2 agrees at 11 bases. Losses at the gene ends were 0 bases for V and 1 base for J; bases not matched to a gene: 6. This CDR3 has 17 residues. Germline V gives CDR1 SGHRS, CDR2 YFSETQ. For the CDR3, the DNA is TGCGCCAGCAGCTTGGCCGCGACTAGCGGGACTTCCTACGAGCAGTACTTC. It encodes CASSLAATSGTSYEQYF.

The chain links TRBV4-2 to TRBJ1-5; D is possibly TRBD1 (6 bases). This CDR3 region has 15 residues. The V end was cut by 0 bases, the J end by 5 bases, with 11 bases between. The germline CDR1 and CDR2 sequences are LGHNA and YNFKEQ. CDR3 sequence reads: CASSQDTGGDQPQHF. CDR3 nucleotides: TGTGCCAGCAGCCAAGATACCGGGGGCGATCAGCCCCAGCATTTT.

The V call is TRBV30, the J call TRBJ2-1; D call uncertain. There are 12 residues in the CDR3. CDR1 and CDR2 from the germline V gene are GTSNPN and SVGIG (reference sequence). V gave up 5 bases and J gave up 10 bases, with 15 bases separating them. In DNA, the CDR3 is TGTGCCTGGTCGAAAAGTTACTGGGAGCAGTTCTTC. This codes for CAWSKSYWEQFF.

The chain recombines TRBV27 with TRBJ2-7; the match to TRBD1 covers 8 bases. This CDR3 contains 15 residues. Germline CDR1 reads MNHEY; CDR2 reads SMNVEV (reference sequence). V trimming: 4 bases; J trimming: 7 bases; junction bases outside the gene matches: 12. The CDR3 region is CASSSGDRPHGEQYF. The CDR3 DNA reads TGTGCCAGCAGTTCGGGGGACAGGCCCCACGGGGAGCAGTACTTC.

The rearrangement uses TRBV19 and TRBJ1-4, with 8 bases aligning to TRBD1. CDR3 size: 16 residues. The V gene's germline CDR1 is LNHDA and CDR2 SQIVND (reference sequence). The ends lost 3 bases at V and 3 bases at J; junction bases unmatched: 6. This CDR3 reads CASSIGQGRSNEKLFF. CDR3 DNA sequence: TGTGCCAGTAGTATCGGACAGGGACGCTCTAATGAAAAACTGTTTTTT.

The chain couples TRBV28 to TRBJ1-5, with TRBD1 matching over 7 bases. This CDR3 has 17 amino acids. The V and J ends lost 2 bases and 7 bases, in that order; junction bases with no gene match: 14. Per the germline V gene, CDR1 is MDHEN and CDR2 is SYDVKM. The CDR3 loop is CASSLVDRPRFPQPQHF. The DNA for the CDR3 is TGTGCCAGCAGTTTAGTGGACAGGCCCCGATTCCCCCAGCCCCAGCATTTT.

The chain couples TRBV7-6 to TRBJ2-2; 11 nucleotides match TRBD2. This CDR3 region has 16 residues. Germline CDR1 and CDR2: SGHVS and FNYEAQ. J was trimmed by 3 bases and V by 3 bases; bases with no gene match: 3. CDR3 coding DNA: TGTGCCAGCAGCTTTAGCGGGGGGGCCTACACCGGGGAGCTGTTTTTT. Translated: CASSFSGGAYTGELFF. The variable domain in full, with the rest retrieved from reference TRBV7-6 and TRBJ2-2, is GAGVSQSPRYKVTKRGQDVALRCDPISGHVSLYWYRQALGQGPEFLTYFNYEAQQDKSGLPNDRFSAERPEGSISTLTIQRTEQRDSAMYRCASSFSGGAYTGELFFGEGSRLTVL.